This T cell receptor beta chain came from a study of identical twins (dated by TCRdb to about 2016). Regarding the research as a whole: To test whether fetal clonotypes persist, this study deep-sequenced TCR alpha and beta repertoires from monozygotic twins, from unrelated adults of various ages, and from cord blood. To rule out contamination, the twin experiments were replicated at different times with different library preparation protocols.

Library preparation employed 5' RACE. The sample was run on an Illumina HiSeq 2000. Template switching added a universal primer binding site, and the final cDNA carried a unique molecular identifier that allowed TCR cDNA molecules to be counted accurately. Specific primers in the conserved constant-segment region were used to synthesize first-strand cDNA for TCR alpha and beta chains. Each cDNA library was double barcoded, with a SMART-Mk sample barcode plus Illumina barcodes, to control for contamination. TruSeq adapter sequences along with Illumina sample barcodes were introduced in two successive PCR steps. Sequencing of the TCR alpha and beta cDNA libraries was done on the Illumina HiSeq platform using custom primers. On the authors' methods: Unique molecular identifiers were extracted from raw reads with MiGEC, and CDR3 positions were determined with MiXCR. For each individual, recombination models were inferred using an EM algorithm with the repgenHMM and IGoR tools. Shared clonotype analysis was performed with the tcR package in R, normalizing sharing by the product of cloneset sizes. To study raw recombination without the effects of thymic and clonal selection, out-of-frame nonproductive sequences were analyzed. TCRdb reanalyzed the raw reads on its own, using fastp at Q25 for trimming and MiXCR for clone calling, and kept in-frame beta chains. A single entry per CDR3 protein holds the most common genes and DNA from its merged rows. The V and J calls shown here were made by TCRdb, not taken from the authors' results. For this sample the table gives around 690,000 distinct CDR3 sequences, of which around 20% were detected only once. The ten largest account for 4% to 5.5% of the sample.

The germline V end is reduced by 4 bases and the J end by 5 bases; junction bases left unmatched: 9. Reading the germline V gene (reference sequence) gives CDR1 LGHDT and CDR2 YNNKEL. Inclusive of the bounding cysteine and phenylalanine, the CDR3 is 15 residues long. This entry keeps only the CDR3 DNA: 45 bases, framed from base 1. As regards this clonotype: Its antigen is unknown. No base quality information exists; no much larger clone differs at one position.

Paper-wide results and their limitations: Excess twin sharing in beta out-of-frame sequences was weaker because fewer shared sequences lowered the signal-to-noise ratio. Because the same donors could not be followed over many years, the conclusions depended on cross-sectional statistical analysis. Compared with coincidental sharing between unrelated individuals, out-of-frame TCR alpha sequences shared between twins showed an excess of sequences with low generation probability. Fewer insertions were carried by abundant cord blood beta clonotypes, a similar but weaker trend appeared in young adult naive repertoires, and no such trend appeared in memory repertoires. In monozygotic twins, recombination models systematically underestimated out-of-frame TCR alpha sharing, but the models matched the sharing seen between unrelated individuals. Invariant T cells such as MAIT and iNKT could partly confound zero-insertion analyses, though diverse VJ usage argued against this for most clonotypes.

Only healthy Caucasian donors were included. Three pairs of female monozygotic twins, all aged roughly 18 to 29 years, made up the twin cohort. Peripheral blood mononuclear cells were the source from which RNA for the TCR libraries was isolated. These same records also appear under a second study, on T cells expressing NK-cell markers. That second publication adds: In sorted CD3+CD56+NKG2C+, CD3+CD56+NKG2C- and CD3+CD56-NKG2C+ T-cell subsets from 8 or 9 donors, TCR beta-chain repertoires were profiled. Of the eight sequenced donors, seven were found to be HCMV-seropositive and one was found to be HCMV-seronegative. To restrict sorting to alphabetaTCR-expressing T cells, an anti-gammadeltaTCR antibody was added in several experiments. In a handful of donors, the dominant CD3+CD56+NKG2C+ clonotypes were found to rank among the top 10 CD8+ clonotypes and to make up about 1.0-7.5% of CD8+ T cells. Those dominant clonotypes were again the most abundant among CD3+CD56-NKG2C+ cells in a handful of donors, at about 25-65%. It remained unclear whether the expanded NKG2C-expressing T cell clones were specific for HCMV antigens. The eight sequenced donors were randomly selected healthy volunteers, three men and five women. HCMV serostatus was determined by detecting HCMV-specific IgG in serum with a commercial ELISA kit. For more than five donors, bulk peripheral blood T-cell repertoires were also sequenced from unsorted PBMC. MIGEC handled demultiplexing of the reads and grouping by UMI, while MiTCR was used to assemble and quantify clonotypes. To exclude erroneous sequences, any TCR cDNA sequence not supported by at least two reads was discarded. Downstream repertoire analysis used the tcR package, and clonotypes were matched across fractions by CDR3 nucleotide sequence plus V segment. VDJmatch was used to annotate antigen specificity against VDJdb, with one amino acid substitution in CDR3 allowed.

This receptor was identified in a woman between 18 and 29 years old in good health. The sample taken for sequencing was PBMCs. Recombination connected TRBV3-1 to TRBJ2-3, with 7 bases aligning to TRBD2. The CDR3 region has the sequence CASSPWEGPGDTQYF. The base sequence is TGTGCCAGCAGCCCGTGGGAGGGGCCGGGAGATACGCAGTATTTT.